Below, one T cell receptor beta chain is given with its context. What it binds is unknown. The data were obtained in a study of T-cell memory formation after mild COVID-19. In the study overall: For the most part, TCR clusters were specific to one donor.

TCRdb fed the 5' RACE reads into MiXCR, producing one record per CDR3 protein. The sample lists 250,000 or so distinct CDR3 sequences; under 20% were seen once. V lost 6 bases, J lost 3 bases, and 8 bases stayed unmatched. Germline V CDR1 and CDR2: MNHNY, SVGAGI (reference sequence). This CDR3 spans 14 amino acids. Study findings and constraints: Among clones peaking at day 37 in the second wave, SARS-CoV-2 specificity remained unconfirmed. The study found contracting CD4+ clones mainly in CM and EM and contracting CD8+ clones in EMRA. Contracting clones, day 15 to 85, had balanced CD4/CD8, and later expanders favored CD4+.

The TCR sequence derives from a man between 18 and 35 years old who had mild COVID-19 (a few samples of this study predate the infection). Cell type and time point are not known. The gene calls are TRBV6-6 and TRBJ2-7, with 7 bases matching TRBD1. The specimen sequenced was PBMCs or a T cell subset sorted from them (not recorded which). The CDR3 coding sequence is TGTGCCAGCAGGGGACAGTGGTCGGACTACGAGCAGTACTTC. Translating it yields CASRGQWSDYEQYF.